These T cell receptor beta chains were read from a single sample in a study of T cell responses to AZD1222 COVID-19 vaccine. Assay used: immunoSEQ multiplex PCR; TCRdb lists only in-frame clones, some missing. Of 200,000 to 250,000 clones listed, less than 95% are singletons. The starting material was peripheral blood, obtained 28 days after the second dose of the MenACWY control vaccine. The receptor set was obtained from an adult who received the MenACWY meningococcal vaccine as a control. CDR3s include the opening cysteine and the closing phenylalanine or tryptophan. D genes are given only for firm matches. Size values are once, few and many counts, or a class for expanded clones, and some rows have none.

d_call | j_call | v_call | clone_size | cdr3_aa | cdr3_nt
- | TRBJ1-1 | TRBV9 | once | CASTSGGHLNTEAFF | TGTGCCAGCACCTCGGGGGGACATTTGAACACTGAAGCTTTCTTT
TRBD1 | TRBJ1-1 | TRBV3-1/TRBV3-2 | once | CASSHMDRGYEAFF | TGTGCCAGCAGCCATATGGACAGGGGCTACGAAGCTTTCTTT
- | TRBJ1-5 | TRBV19 | - | CASSIRGADQPQHF | TGTGCCAGTAGTATACGGGGAGCAGATCAGCCCCAGCATTTT
TRBD2 | TRBJ2-7 | TRBV6-6 | - | CASGLAGGRSYEQYF | TGTGCCAGCGGCCTAGCGGGGGGTCGCTCCTACGAGCAGTACTTC
- | TRBJ2-7 | TRBV6-5 | - | CASSYSKYSANHEQYF | TGTGCCAGCAGTTACTCGAAGTACTCAGCGAACCACGAGCAGTACTTC
- | TRBJ2-7 | TRBV19 | once | CASRGGNYEQYF | TGTGCCAGTAGGGGGGGTAACTACGAGCAGTACTTC
TRBD2 | TRBJ2-3 | TRBV12-3/TRBV12-4 | - | CASSPGGGDTQYF | TGTGCCAGCTCGCCCGGGGGGGGCGATACGCAGTATTTT
- | TRBJ2-7 | TRBV10-3 | - | CAIRRQGGDEQYF | TGTGCCATCAGACGGCAGGGAGGCGACGAGCAGTACTTC
- | TRBJ2-5 | TRBV18 | - | CASSPPGGSQETQYF | TGTGCCAGCTCACCACCGGGCGGGTCCCAAGAGACCCAGTACTTC
- | TRBJ1-5 | TRBV9 | few | CASSEGAAWPQHF | TGTGCCAGCAGCGAGGGTGCAGCATGGCCCCAGCATTTT